These 15 T cell receptor beta chains originate from one sample sequenced in a study of cytomegalovirus exposure and HLA in healthy donors. The study ran its PCR with 60 Vbeta and 13 Jbeta primers. Data came from immunoSEQ multiplex PCR; TCRdb stores just in-frame clones and leaves some out. The repertoire shows around 130,000 clones; the top ten hold roughly 2%. Sample: PBMCs. The origin of the receptors is an older woman in good health and CMV-seronegative.

The V call is TRBV14, the J call TRBJ2-5; 12 bases line up with TRBD1. Per the germline V gene, CDR1 is SGHDN and CDR2 is FVKESK. Trimming took 4 bases from V and 4 from J; bases not matched to a gene: 4. The CDR3 covers 15 residues. CDR3 DNA: TGTGCCAGCAGCCGGGACAGGGGGCGCATAGAGACCCAGTACTTC. Residues: CASSRDRGRIETQYF.

This chain links TRBV6-1 with TRBJ2-7, with 8 bases identical to TRBD2. J lost 5 bases, V lost 2 bases, and 14 bases had no gene match. Germline V CDR1 and CDR2: MNHNS, SASEGT. The CDR3 sequence is 17 residues long. CDR3 bases: TGTGCCAGCAGTGAATTGGACGGGGGGCGGGGGGACAACGAGCAGTACTTC. Amino acids: CASSELDGGRGDNEQYF.

The chain carries TRBV10-3 and TRBJ2-1, with unresolved D. Trimming took off 2 bases at V and 7 bases at J, with 12 bases between the two ends. Germline V gene sequence: CDR1 ENHRY, CDR2 SYGVKD. This CDR3 has 14 residues. CDR3 protein: CAISEDRSVNEQFF. The CDR3 nucleotides are TGTGCCATCAGTGAGGATCGGAGTGTAAATGAGCAGTTCTTC.

The rearrangement links TRBV7-9 to TRBJ2-5; no reliable D call. The CDR3 is made up of 16 amino acids. Looked up from germline, CDR1 is SEHNR and CDR2 is FQNEAQ (reference sequence). V shed 0 bases and J shed 5 bases, with 16 bases lying between them. CDR3: CASSLASISTGETQYF. The CDR3 DNA sequence: TGTGCCAGCAGCTTAGCTAGTATTTCAACCGGTGAGACCCAGTACTTC.

The chain couples TRBV9 to TRBJ1-6; no definite D call. The V and J ends lost 0 bases and 0 bases respectively, with 7 bases between them. The CDR3 loop spans 16 amino acids. CDR1 is SGDLS and CDR2 is YYNGEE in the germline V gene. This chain's CDR3 is CASSVDASSYNSPLHF. CDR3 coding DNA: TGTGCCAGCAGCGTAGACGCCAGCTCCTATAATTCACCCCTCCACTTT.

The chain combines TRBV4-1 with TRBJ1-2, with D possibly being TRBD1 (5 bases). Trimming took 0 bases from V and 0 from J, leaving 11 bases between them. Germline-derived CDR1 and CDR2 are MGHRA and YSYEKL. The CDR3 covers 16 residues. CDR3 in amino acids: CASSQEGQGTNYGYTF. The CDR3 nucleotides are TGCGCCAGCAGCCAAGAGGGGCAGGGTACTAACTATGGCTACACCTTC.

The chain combines TRBV6-6 with TRBJ2-7, with TRBD2 as a possible D gene (6 bases). The CDR3 consists of 15 residues. Germline CDR1 is MNHNY and CDR2 is SVGAGI (reference sequence). The CDR3 loop reads CAAGTGAGSAYEQYF. The CDR3 coding sequence is TGTGCTGCGGGAACCGGGGCAGGAAGCGCCTACGAGCAGTACTTC.

This chain connects TRBV28 to TRBJ2-3, with 8 nucleotides matching TRBD2. Germline V gives CDR1 MDHEN, CDR2 SYDVKM. The CDR3 spans 14 residues. The V segment lost 6 bases and the J segment 0 bases; nucleotides outside the gene matches: 2. This chain's CDR3 is CASSRGGSTDTQYF. For the CDR3, the DNA is TGTGCCAGCAGCCGGGGGGGAAGCACAGATACGCAGTATTTT. The full variable domain, in which reference TRBV28 and TRBJ2-3 provide the parts outside the CDR3, is DVKVTQSSRYLVKRTGEKVFLECVQDMDHENMFWYRQDPGLGLRLIYFSYDVKMKEKGDIPEGYSVSREKKERFSLILESASTNQTSMYLCASSRGGSTDTQYFGPGTRLTVL.

The chain carries TRBV11-2 and TRBJ2-3; 7 bases map to TRBD2. Germline-derived CDR1 and CDR2 are SGHAT and FQNNGV. The V gene end was trimmed by 1 base and the J gene end by 2 bases; junction bases not matched to a gene: 6. The CDR3 has 16 amino acids. The CDR3 coding sequence is TGTGCCAGCAGCTTAGGGTCTAGCGGATTCACAGATACGCAGTATTTT. The encoded protein is CASSLGSSGFTDTQYF.

The chain joins TRBV5-1 to TRBJ1-3; D might be TRBD1 (5 bases). Trimming took off 0 bases at V and 2 bases at J, with 9 bases between the two ends. This CDR3 comprises 15 residues. The germline V gene has CDR1 SGHRS and CDR2 YFSETQ. The CDR3: CASSLAAGAGNTIYF. The CDR3 nucleotides are TGCGCCAGCAGCTTGGCCGCGGGGGCTGGAAACACCATATATTTT.

J is TRBJ1-2 and V is TRBV19, with 12 bases aligning to TRBD1. This CDR3 has 15 amino acids. With 7 bases clipped from V and 7 bases from J, the junction kept 10 bases outside the gene matches. The germline V gene encodes CDR1 LNHDA and CDR2 SQIVND (reference sequence). Here the CDR3 reads CASTPGTGGFGGYTF. As DNA, the CDR3 is TGTGCCAGTACCCCCGGGACAGGGGGCTTCGGTGGCTACACCTTC.

This sequence joins TRBV28 and TRBJ2-7, with D perhaps matching TRBD1 (6 bases). Deletions cut 6 bases from V and 0 bases from J, with 12 bases between. Per germline, CDR1 MDHEN and CDR2 SYDVKM. The CDR3 extends over 14 amino acids. The CDR3 DNA follows: TGTGCCAGCAGCCCGGTAGGGGGCTCCTACGAGCAGTACTTC. Translated, it gives CASSPVGGSYEQYF.

The chain couples TRBV7-9 to TRBJ2-7; 10 nucleotides agree with TRBD2. The trim removed 2 bases at V and 7 bases at J, leaving 5 bases unmatched. The V gene's germline CDR1 is SEHNR and CDR2 FQNEAQ (reference sequence). The CDR3 loop spans 14 amino acids. The CDR3 here is CASSLKATSGEQYF. CDR3 DNA: TGTGCCAGCAGCTTAAAGGCGACTAGCGGGGAGCAGTACTTC.

The rearrangement links TRBV4-1 to TRBJ2-5; 7 bases map to TRBD2. V lost 1 base, J lost 1 base, and 6 bases stayed unmatched. The germline V gene encodes CDR1 MGHRA and CDR2 YSYEKL. The CDR3 is 16 residues long. The CDR3 spells CASSQGGGLPQETQYF. The CDR3 nucleotides are TGCGCCAGCAGCCAAGGGGGGGGACTACCCCAAGAGACCCAGTACTTC.

The chain links TRBV7-9 to TRBJ2-7, with a weak D call TRBD1 (5 bases). Trimming removed 1 base at V and 1 base at J, with 17 bases between. The CDR3 extends over 17 amino acids. The V gene's germline CDR1 is SEHNR and CDR2 FQNEAQ (reference sequence). The CDR3 DNA follows: TGTGCCAGCAGCTTAGACTCGGCGACAGACCTATCCTACGAGCAGTACTTC. Translated: CASSLDSATDLSYEQYF.